This T cell receptor (beta chain) is drawn from a study of blood T cell repertoires in COVID-19. Overall study: The analysed material was cDNA or gDNA that came from T cells, B-cell-depleted T cells, or PBMCs.

Cohorts were based on clinical histories the participants reported. Recovered participants had two consecutive negative NP/OP PCR tests, healthcare professional clearance, or symptom resolution. Per the authors' pipeline: Reference gene primer amplification gave nucleated cell count estimates. TCRdb's copy holds only in-frame clones and misses some; the assay was immunoSEQ multiplex PCR. V, J and clone size reflect that table, while D and trimming were determined from the DNA. The sample includes about 160,000 clones, over 80% of them seen just once. The receptor was derived from a woman in her forties or fifties who had recovered from COVID-19. Material for sequencing was PBMCs or T cells enriched from blood (not recorded which).

The CDR3 here is CASSYPEGGASQYV. CDR3 nucleotide sequence: TGCGCCAGCAGCTACCCCGAGGGGGGGGCATCGCAGTACGTC. The chain has TRBV10-1 and TRBJ2-7, with D tentatively TRBD2 (7 bases). The V gene lost 6 bases and the J gene lost 9 bases, with 21 bases spanning the gap. This CDR3 is 14 amino acids long. Germline loops: CDR1 WNHNN, CDR2 SYGVQD (reference sequence).